These 23 T cell receptor beta chains share one sample of origin, sequenced in a study of PD-1 blockade in classical Hodgkin lymphoma. The method was immunoSEQ multiplex PCR; TCRdb's version includes in-frame clones alone and lacks a portion of them. The table includes approximately 100,000 clones, 83% detected once. The time point: cycle 4 day 1 (C4D1), after around six weeks of nivolumab. Brentuximab vedotin exposure varied among the patients, all of whom had relapsed after autologous stem cell transplantation. The source was peripheral blood mononuclear cells (PBMCs), collected before the fourth cycle of nivolumab. The source of these receptors is a human donor with classical Hodgkin lymphoma.

The V gene is TRBV5-6, the J gene TRBJ2-6; either TRBD1 or TRBD2 may supply D (6 bases each). V lost 3 bases, J lost 3 bases, and 13 bases lay in between. The CDR3 totals 16 residues. Germline V CDR1 and CDR2: SGHDT, YYEEEE. The CDR3 DNA sequence: TGTGCCAGCAGCTCTGCCGGGGGCAATGGGGCCAACGTCCTGACTTTC. As protein: CASSSAGGNGANVLTF.

This chain uses TRBV27 with TRBJ2-7, with D perhaps TRBD2 (6 bases). CDR3 size: 14 residues. Trimming cost V 7 bases and J 4 bases, with 17 bases left between them. Per the germline V gene, CDR1 is MNHEY and CDR2 is SMNVEV (reference sequence). CDR3 in DNA: TGTGCCAGCACTTCGGGACTCGGAGGGTACGAGCAGTACTTC. Residues: CASTSGLGGYEQYF.

This chain uses TRBV7-8 with TRBJ2-1, with D perhaps TRBD2 (5 bases). Germline lookup yields CDR1 SGHVS and CDR2 FQNEAQ. The CDR3 runs to 14 residues. With 2 bases removed from V and 6 bases from J, the gap between germline ends came to 11 bases. This CDR3 reads CASSLNIGGNEQFF. CDR3 bases: TGTGCCAGCAGCTTAAATATAGGAGGCAATGAGCAGTTCTTC.

J is TRBJ2-3 and V is TRBV10-3, with 9 nucleotides matching TRBD2. V shed 4 bases and J 2 bases; nucleotides not matched to a gene: 4. CDR3 size: 15 residues. CDR1 and CDR2 from the germline V gene are ENHRY and SYGVKD. CDR3 nucleotide sequence: TGTGCCATCAGTGGGTCTAGCGGGGACACAGATACGCAGTATTTT. Encoded protein: CAISGSSGDTDTQYF.

This clone was found once. The chain joins TRBV6-6 to TRBJ2-7; 10 bases are a match to TRBD2. CDR1 is MNHNY and CDR2 is SVGAGI in the germline V gene (reference sequence). V was clipped by 5 bases and J by 3 bases; unmatched bases: 7. This CDR3 is 15 amino acids long. CDR3: CASSPEREGLYEQYF. CDR3 bases: TGTGCCAGCAGTCCCGAGCGGGAGGGCCTCTACGAGCAGTACTTC.

This chain joins TRBV6-6 and TRBJ1-2; TRBD1 matches at 7 bases. V lost 5 bases and J lost 5; bases outside the gene matches: 8. Germline CDR1 reads MNHNY; CDR2 reads SVGAGI (reference sequence). This CDR3 region has 14 residues. The DNA of the CDR3 is TGTGCCAGCAGTGGGGGGACAGCGCAATATGGCTACACCTTC. Amino acid sequence: CASSGGTAQYGYTF.

V usage is TRBV11-2 and J usage is TRBJ2-7, with 8 bases aligning to TRBD2. Trimming at V came to 1 base and at J to 6 bases, leaving 5 bases not matched to a gene. The CDR3 runs to 14 residues. The germline V gene has CDR1 SGHAT and CDR2 FQNNGV. CDR3 sequence reads: CASSLGGTRGEQYF. CDR3 DNA: TGTGCCAGCAGCTTAGGCGGGACTAGGGGCGAGCAGTACTTC.

This sequence joins TRBV5-1 and TRBJ2-3; 7 nucleotides line up with TRBD1. This CDR3 has 14 residues. CDR1 and CDR2 from the germline V gene are SGHRS and YFSETQ. Trimming at V came to 0 bases and at J to 5 bases, leaving 3 bases not matched to a gene. In nucleotides, the CDR3 is TGCGCCAGCAGCTTGGAAGGGGGCGAAGATACGCAGTATTTT. Translated: CASSLEGGEDTQYF.

V usage is TRBV4-1 and J usage is TRBJ1-3, with D perhaps TRBD1 (5 bases). This CDR3 is built from 15 residues. V lost 0 bases to trimming and J lost 3 bases, with 9 bases between them. Germline values: CDR1 MGHRA, CDR2 YSYEKL. The CDR3 DNA reads TGCGCCAGCAGCCAAGATCGGGGGGTTGGAAACACCATATATTTT. Translating gives CASSQDRGVGNTIYF.

The rearrangement uses TRBV13 and TRBJ2-2, with TRBD2 matching over 7 bases. V lost 3 bases, J lost 3 bases, and 7 bases stayed unmatched. The V gene's germline CDR1 is PRHDT and CDR2 FYEKMQ (reference sequence). This CDR3 region has 16 residues. CDR3 nucleotide sequence: TGTGCCAGCAGCTTTCGGACTAGTCGTGACACCGGGGAGCTGTTTTTT. Protein product: CASSFRTSRDTGELFF.

The rearrangement links TRBV10-3 to TRBJ2-2, with a weak D call TRBD1 (6 bases). The CDR3 covers 15 residues. Germline V gives CDR1 ENHRY, CDR2 SYGVKD. Trimming took off 0 bases at V and 6 bases at J, with 11 bases between the two ends. The CDR3 coding sequence is TGTGCCATCAGTGAGTCAGTTGGGGGCGCCGGGGAGCTGTTTTTT. Protein product: CAISESVGGAGELFF.

The V and J genes are TRBV19 and TRBJ2-4; TRBD1 aligns across 8 bases. The CDR3 runs to 16 residues. J lost 0 bases, V lost 3 bases, and 4 bases had no gene match. CDR1 is LNHDA, CDR2 SQIVND, per germline (reference sequence). The CDR3 DNA reads TGTGCCAGTAGTATCGGTGACAGGGGAGCCAAAAACATTCAGTACTTC. Protein: CASSIGDRGAKNIQYF.

In DNA form, the CDR3 reads TGCAGCGTTGCAGGACAGGGAGGTACAGATACGCAGTATTTT. This gives the protein CSVAGQGGTDTQYF. The chain employs TRBV29-1 and TRBJ2-3, with 8 bases lining up with TRBD1. The CDR3 totals 14 residues. With 4 bases clipped from V and 3 bases from J, the junction kept 6 bases outside the gene matches. CDR1 SQVTM and CDR2 ANQGSEA come from the germline V gene.

The chain joins TRBV9 to TRBJ1-2; no clear D. CDR1 SGDLS and CDR2 YYNGEE come from the germline V gene. This CDR3 comprises 13 residues. Deletions cut 0 bases from V and 6 bases from J, with 9 bases between. This CDR3 is CASSVGTEDGYTF. CDR3 in DNA: TGTGCCAGCAGCGTAGGGACGGAAGATGGCTACACCTTC.

This chain joins TRBV28 and TRBJ1-2, with D perhaps matching TRBD1 (6 bases). CDR1 is MDHEN and CDR2 is SYDVKM in the germline V gene. V lost 3 bases, J lost 4 bases, and 9 bases lay in between. The CDR3 runs 13 residues. This chain's CDR3 is CASSLDSLYGYTF. In DNA, the CDR3 is TGTGCCAGCAGTTTGGACAGTCTCTATGGCTACACCTTC.

The chain recombines TRBV18 with TRBJ1-4; D gene ambiguous. CDR3 size: 14 residues. V dropped 2 bases and J dropped 4 bases, with 8 bases sitting between them. Germline CDR1 and CDR2: KGHSH and LQKENI. The CDR3 is CASSPRDFNEKLFF. The DNA for the CDR3 is TGTGCCAGCTCACCAAGGGATTTTAATGAAAAACTGTTTTTT.

The chain has TRBV6-5 and TRBJ2-1; TRBD2 is a possible D gene (5 bases). V lost 2 bases and J lost 2, with 13 bases in between. This CDR3 has 16 amino acids. The V gene's germline CDR1 is MNHEY and CDR2 SVGAGI. The CDR3 sequence: CASSYKRVDPYNEQFF. Here the CDR3 DNA reads TGTGCCAGCAGTTACAAGAGGGTTGACCCCTACAATGAGCAGTTCTTC.

The chain carries TRBV4-3 and TRBJ2-3; weak D call: TRBD2 (6 bases). The CDR3 spans 16 residues. In germline, CDR1 is LGHNA, CDR2 YSLEER. V was cut by 0 bases and J by 1 base, with 11 bases left in between. The CDR3 protein is CASSQDGGKGTDTQYF. The CDR3 region has the DNA TGCGCCAGCAGCCAAGATGGGGGGAAGGGCACAGATACGCAGTATTTT.

The gene calls are TRBV2 and TRBJ1-3; unclear D gene. CDR1 and CDR2 (germline): SNHLY, FYNNEI. This CDR3 comprises 15 residues. The V end lost 1 base, the J end lost 3 bases, and 10 bases lay between the germline ends. CDR3 sequence: CASSEGWGYGNTIYF. CDR3 nucleotide sequence: TGTGCCAGCAGTGAAGGGTGGGGTTATGGAAACACCATATATTTT.

The chain links TRBV9 to TRBJ2-1; 10 nucleotides align to TRBD2. There are 16 residues in the CDR3. In germline, CDR1 is SGDLS, CDR2 YYNGEE. V was pared by 0 bases and J by 4 bases, with 4 bases of the junction left unmatched. The CDR3 DNA sequence: TGTGCCAGCAGCGTAGTGTGGACTAGCGGTTACAATGAGCAGTTCTTC. It translates to CASSVVWTSGYNEQFF.

V is TRBV27 and J is TRBJ1-5; 7 nucleotides align to TRBD1. The ends lost 8 bases at V and 1 base at J; junction bases unmatched: 8. The CDR3 sequence is 15 residues long. Per the germline V gene, CDR1 is MNHEY and CDR2 is SMNVEV (reference sequence). The CDR3 loop reads CASRSWGQSNQPQHF. In DNA form, the CDR3 reads TGTGCCAGCCGCTCTTGGGGACAGAGCAATCAGCCCCAGCATTTT.

The rearrangement uses TRBV6-6 and TRBJ1-5, with 9 bases fitting TRBD1. Germline V CDR1 and CDR2: MNHNY, SVGAGI (reference sequence). The CDR3 consists of 14 residues. The V segment lost 6 bases and the J segment 4 bases; nucleotides outside the gene matches: 4. The CDR3 spells CASRSTGGNQPQHF. As DNA, the CDR3 is TGTGCCAGCAGATCGACAGGGGGGAATCAGCCCCAGCATTTT.

V is TRBV5-4 and J is TRBJ1-4; D might be TRBD1 (5 bases). This CDR3 has 16 amino acids. CDR1 is SGHNT, CDR2 YYREEE, per germline (reference sequence). V was shortened by 4 bases and J by 2 bases, with 15 bases between the two germline ends. The CDR3 loop reads CASSPAGGETNEKLFF. The CDR3, as DNA: TGTGCCAGCAGCCCGGCGGGGGGGGAGACTAATGAAAAACTGTTTTTT.